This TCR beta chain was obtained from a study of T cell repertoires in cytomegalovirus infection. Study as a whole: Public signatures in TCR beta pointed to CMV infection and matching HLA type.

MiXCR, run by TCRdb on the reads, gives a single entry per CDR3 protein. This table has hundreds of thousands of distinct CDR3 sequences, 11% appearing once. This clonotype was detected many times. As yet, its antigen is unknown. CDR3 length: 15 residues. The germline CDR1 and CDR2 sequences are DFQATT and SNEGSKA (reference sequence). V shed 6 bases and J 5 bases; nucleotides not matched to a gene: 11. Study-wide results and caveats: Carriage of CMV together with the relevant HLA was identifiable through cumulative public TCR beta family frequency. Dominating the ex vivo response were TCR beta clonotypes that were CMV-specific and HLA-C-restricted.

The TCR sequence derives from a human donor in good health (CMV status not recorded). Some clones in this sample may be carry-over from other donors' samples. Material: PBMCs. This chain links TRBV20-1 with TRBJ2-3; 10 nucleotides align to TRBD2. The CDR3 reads CSAPDFLAGEDTQYF. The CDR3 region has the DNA TGCAGTGCCCCTGACTTCCTAGCGGGAGAAGATACGCAGTATTTT.